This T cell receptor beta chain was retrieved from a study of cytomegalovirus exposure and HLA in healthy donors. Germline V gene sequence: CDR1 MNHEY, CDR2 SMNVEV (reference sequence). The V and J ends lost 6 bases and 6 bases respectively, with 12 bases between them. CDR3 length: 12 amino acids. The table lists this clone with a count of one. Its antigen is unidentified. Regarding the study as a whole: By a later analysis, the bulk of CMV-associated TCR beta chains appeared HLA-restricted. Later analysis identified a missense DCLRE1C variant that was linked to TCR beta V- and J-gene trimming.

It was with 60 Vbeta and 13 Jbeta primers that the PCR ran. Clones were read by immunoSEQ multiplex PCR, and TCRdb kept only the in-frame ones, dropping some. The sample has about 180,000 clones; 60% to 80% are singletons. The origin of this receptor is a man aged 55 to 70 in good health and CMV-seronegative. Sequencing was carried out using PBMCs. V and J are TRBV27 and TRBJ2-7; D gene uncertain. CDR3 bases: TGTGCCAGCAGGGCAACAGTCTCCGAGCAGTACTTC. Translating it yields CASRATVSEQYF.